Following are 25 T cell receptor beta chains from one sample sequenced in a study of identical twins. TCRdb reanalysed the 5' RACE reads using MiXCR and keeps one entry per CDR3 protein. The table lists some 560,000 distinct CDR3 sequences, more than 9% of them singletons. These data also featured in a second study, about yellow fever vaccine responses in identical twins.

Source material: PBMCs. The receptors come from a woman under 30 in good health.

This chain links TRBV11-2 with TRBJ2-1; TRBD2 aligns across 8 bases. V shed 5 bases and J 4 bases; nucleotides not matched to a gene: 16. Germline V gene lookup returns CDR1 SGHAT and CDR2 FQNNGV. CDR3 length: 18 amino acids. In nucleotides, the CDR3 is TGTGCCAGCAGCCTCGGGACGGCGGGGGGAATAGGGTACAATGAGCAGTTCTTC. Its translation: CASSLGTAGGIGYNEQFF.

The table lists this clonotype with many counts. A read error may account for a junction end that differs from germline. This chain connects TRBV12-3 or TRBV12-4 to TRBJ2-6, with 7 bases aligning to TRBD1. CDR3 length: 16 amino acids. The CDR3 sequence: CASRSSQGSGANVLTF. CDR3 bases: TGTGCCAGCAGGTCGTCACAGGGGTCTGGAGCCAACGTCCTGACTTTC.

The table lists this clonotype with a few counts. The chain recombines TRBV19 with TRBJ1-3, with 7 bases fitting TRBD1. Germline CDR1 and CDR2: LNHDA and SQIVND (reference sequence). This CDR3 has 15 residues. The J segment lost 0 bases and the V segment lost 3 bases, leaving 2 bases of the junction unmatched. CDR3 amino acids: CASSMGQSSGNTIYF. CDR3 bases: TGTGCCAGTAGTATGGGACAGAGCTCTGGAAACACCATATATTTT.

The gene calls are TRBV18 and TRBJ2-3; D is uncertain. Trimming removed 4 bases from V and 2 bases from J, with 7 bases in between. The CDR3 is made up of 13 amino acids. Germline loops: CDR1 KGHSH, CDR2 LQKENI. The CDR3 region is CASSRAPTDTQYF. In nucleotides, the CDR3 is TGTGCCAGCTCACGGGCCCCCACAGATACGCAGTATTTT.

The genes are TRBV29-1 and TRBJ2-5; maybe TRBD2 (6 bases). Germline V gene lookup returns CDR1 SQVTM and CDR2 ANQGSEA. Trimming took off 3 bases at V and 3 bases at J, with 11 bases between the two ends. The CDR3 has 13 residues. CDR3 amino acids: CSVDRGIKETQYF. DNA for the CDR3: TGCAGCGTTGACCGCGGGATAAAAGAGACCCAGTACTTC.

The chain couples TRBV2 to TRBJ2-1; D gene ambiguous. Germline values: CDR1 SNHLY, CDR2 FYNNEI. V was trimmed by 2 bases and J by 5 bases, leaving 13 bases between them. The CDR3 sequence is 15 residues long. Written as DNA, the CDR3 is TGTGCCAGCAGTGAAACCCAAATAAAAAACAATGAGCAGTTCTTC. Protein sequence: CASSETQIKNNEQFF.

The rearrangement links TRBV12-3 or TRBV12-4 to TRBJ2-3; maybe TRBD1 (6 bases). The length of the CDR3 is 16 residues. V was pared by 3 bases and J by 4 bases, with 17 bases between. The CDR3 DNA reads TGTGCCAGCAGTTTCGGGCAGGGGCTGATTTCAGATACGCAGTATTTT. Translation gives CASSFGQGLISDTQYF.

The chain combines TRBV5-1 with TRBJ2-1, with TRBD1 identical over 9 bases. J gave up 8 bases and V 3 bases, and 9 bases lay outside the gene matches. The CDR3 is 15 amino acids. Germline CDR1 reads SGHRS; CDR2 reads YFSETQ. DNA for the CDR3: TGCGCCAGCAGCTCAGGACAGGGGAAAGGGGATGAGCAGTTCTTC. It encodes CASSSGQGKGDEQFF. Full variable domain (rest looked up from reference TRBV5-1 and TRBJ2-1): KAGVTQTPRYLIKTRGQQVTLSCSPISGHRSVSWYQQTPGQGLQFLFEYFSETQRNKGNFPGRFSGRQFSNSRSEMNVSTLELGDSALYLCASSSGQGKGDEQFFGPGTRLTVL.

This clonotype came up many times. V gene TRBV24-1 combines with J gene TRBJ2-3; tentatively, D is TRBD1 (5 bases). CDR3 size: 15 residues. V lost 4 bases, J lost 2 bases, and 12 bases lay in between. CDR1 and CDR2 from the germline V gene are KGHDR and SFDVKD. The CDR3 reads CATSDRGQNTDTQYF. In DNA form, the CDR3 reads TGTGCCACCAGTGACCGTGGACAAAACACAGATACGCAGTATTTT.

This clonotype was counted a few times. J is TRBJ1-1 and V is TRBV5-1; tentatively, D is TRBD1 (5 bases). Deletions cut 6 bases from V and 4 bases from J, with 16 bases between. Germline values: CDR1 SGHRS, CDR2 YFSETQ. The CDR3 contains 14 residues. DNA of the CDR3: TGCGCCAGCACCGTAGCCCAGGGTCGCACTGAAGCTTTCTTT. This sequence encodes CASTVAQGRTEAFF.

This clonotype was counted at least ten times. CDR3 protein: CASMTGYSYEQYF. In nucleotides, the CDR3 is TGTGCCAGCATGACAGGTTACTCCTACGAGCAGTACTTC. This chain connects TRBV12-3 or TRBV12-4 to TRBJ2-7; D might be TRBD1 (6 bases). Between the trimmed V and J ends, which lost 7 bases and 0 bases, there was a span of 10 bases. The CDR3 runs 13 residues.

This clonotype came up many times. The CDR3 sequence: CASSQDGQGGYNEQFF. CDR3 nucleotides: TGCGCCAGCAGCCAAGATGGCCAGGGGGGTTACAATGAGCAGTTCTTC. The V call is TRBV4-3, the J call TRBJ2-1, with D perhaps TRBD1 (7 bases). Germline V gene lookup returns CDR1 LGHNA and CDR2 YSLEER. Trimming stripped 0 bases from V and 4 bases from J, with 13 bases between. The CDR3 totals 16 residues.

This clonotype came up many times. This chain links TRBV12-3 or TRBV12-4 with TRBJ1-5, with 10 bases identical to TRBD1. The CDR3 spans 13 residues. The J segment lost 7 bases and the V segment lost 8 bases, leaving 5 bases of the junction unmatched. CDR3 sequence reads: CASRGQGIQPQHF. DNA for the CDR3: TGTGCCAGCCGGGGACAGGGGATCCAGCCCCAGCATTTT.

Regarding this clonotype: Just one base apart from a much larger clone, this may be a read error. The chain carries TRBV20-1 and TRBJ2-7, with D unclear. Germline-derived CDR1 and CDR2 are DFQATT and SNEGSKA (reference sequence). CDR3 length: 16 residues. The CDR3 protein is CCARGSDGPMGWEQYF. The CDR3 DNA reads TGCTGTGCTAGAGGAAGTGACGGACCGATGGGGTGGGAGCAGTACTTC.

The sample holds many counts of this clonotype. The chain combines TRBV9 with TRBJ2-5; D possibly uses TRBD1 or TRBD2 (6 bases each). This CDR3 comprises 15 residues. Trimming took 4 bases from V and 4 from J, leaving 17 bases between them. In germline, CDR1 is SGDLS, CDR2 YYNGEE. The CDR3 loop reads CASSSRGPWGETQYF. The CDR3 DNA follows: TGTGCCAGCAGCTCTCGGGGGCCGTGGGGAGAGACCCAGTACTTC.

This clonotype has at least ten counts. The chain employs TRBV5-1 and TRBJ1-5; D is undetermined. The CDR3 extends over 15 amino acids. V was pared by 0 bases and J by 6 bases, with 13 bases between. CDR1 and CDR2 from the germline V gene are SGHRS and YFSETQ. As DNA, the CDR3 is TGCGCCAGCAGCTTGGACAGAACAGCGGGTCAGCCCCAGCATTTT. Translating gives CASSLDRTAGQPQHF.

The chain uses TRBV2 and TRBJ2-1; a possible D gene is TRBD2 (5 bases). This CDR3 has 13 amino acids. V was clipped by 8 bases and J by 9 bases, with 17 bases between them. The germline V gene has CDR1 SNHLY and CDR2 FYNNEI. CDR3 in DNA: TGTGCCAGCGTCGTTAGCCTAGCCAGTGAGCAGTTCTTC. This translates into CASVVSLASEQFF. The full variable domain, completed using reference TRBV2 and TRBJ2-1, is EPEVTQTPSHQVTQMGQEVILRCVPISNHLYFYWYRQILGQKVEFLVSFYNNEISEKSEIFDDQFSVERPDGSNFTLKIRSTKLEDSAMYFCASVVSLASEQFFGPGTRLTVL.

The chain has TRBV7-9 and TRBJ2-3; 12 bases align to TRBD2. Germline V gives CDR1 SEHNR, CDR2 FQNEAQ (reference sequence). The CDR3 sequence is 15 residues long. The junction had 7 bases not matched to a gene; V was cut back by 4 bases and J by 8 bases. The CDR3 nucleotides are TGTGCCAGCAGCTCCCGACTAGCGGGAGCAGTTACGCAGTATTTT. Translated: CASSSRLAGAVTQYF.

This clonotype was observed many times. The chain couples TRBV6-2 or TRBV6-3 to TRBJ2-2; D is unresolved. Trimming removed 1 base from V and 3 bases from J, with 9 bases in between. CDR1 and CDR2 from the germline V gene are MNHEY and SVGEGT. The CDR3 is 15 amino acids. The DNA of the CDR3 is TGTGCCAGCAGTTACTTGAACCCCTACACCGGGGAGCTGTTTTTT. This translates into CASSYLNPYTGELFF.

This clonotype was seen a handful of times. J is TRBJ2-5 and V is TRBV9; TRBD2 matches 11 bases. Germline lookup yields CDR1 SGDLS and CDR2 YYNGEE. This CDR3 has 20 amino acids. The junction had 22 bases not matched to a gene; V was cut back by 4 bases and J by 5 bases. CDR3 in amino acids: CASSPQPGGKTSGERETQYF. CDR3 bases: TGTGCCAGCAGCCCGCAACCGGGGGGGAAGACTAGCGGGGAACGGGAGACCCAGTACTTC.

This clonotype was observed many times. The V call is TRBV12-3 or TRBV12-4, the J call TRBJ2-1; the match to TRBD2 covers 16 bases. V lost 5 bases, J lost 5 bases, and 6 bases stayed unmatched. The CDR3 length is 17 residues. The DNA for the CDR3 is TGTGCCAGCAGTGGTCCGGGACTAGCGGGAGGGAACAATGAGCAGTTCTTC. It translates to CASSGPGLAGGNNEQFF.

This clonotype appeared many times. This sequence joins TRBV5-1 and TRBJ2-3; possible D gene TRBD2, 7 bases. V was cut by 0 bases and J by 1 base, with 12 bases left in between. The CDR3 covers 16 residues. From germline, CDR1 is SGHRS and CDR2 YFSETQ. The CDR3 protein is CASSLALGGRTDTQYF. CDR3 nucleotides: TGCGCCAGCAGCTTGGCCCTGGGGGGGCGCACAGATACGCAGTATTTT.

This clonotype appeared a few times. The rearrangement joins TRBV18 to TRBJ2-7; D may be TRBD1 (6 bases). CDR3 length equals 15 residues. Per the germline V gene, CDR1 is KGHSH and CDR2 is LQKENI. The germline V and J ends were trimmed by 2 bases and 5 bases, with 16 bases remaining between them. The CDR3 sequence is CASSPTDSPADEQYF. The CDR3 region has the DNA TGTGCCAGCTCACCAACGGACAGCCCGGCGGACGAGCAGTACTTC.

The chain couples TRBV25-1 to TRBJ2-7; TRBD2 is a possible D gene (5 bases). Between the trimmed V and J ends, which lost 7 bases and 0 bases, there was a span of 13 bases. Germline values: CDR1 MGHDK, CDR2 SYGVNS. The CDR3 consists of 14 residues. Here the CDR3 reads CASTPWESSYEQYF. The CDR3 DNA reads TGTGCCAGCACCCCCTGGGAGAGCTCCTACGAGCAGTACTTC.

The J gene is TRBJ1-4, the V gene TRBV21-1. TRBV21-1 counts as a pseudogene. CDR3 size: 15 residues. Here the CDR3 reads CASSKGSLTNEKLFF. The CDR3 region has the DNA TGTGCCAGCAGCAAAGGCTCTTTAACTAATGAAAAACTGTTTTTT.